This T cell receptor beta chain was sequenced during a study of molecular identifiers for immune sequencing clone quantification (dated by TCRdb to the late 2010s). Concerning the study at large: In a replicate experiment, RNA from around 20,000 or 100,000 naive CD8 T cells was split into five aliquots, four of which were sequenced. The study was a methods study using CD8 T cells to benchmark molecular-identifier clustering-based TCR repertoire sequencing (MIDCIRS) and TCR RNA copy counting.

This clonotype was picked up many times. This clone's antigen is unknown. One junction end does not reproduce the germline sequence, and a read error may be involved. Paper-wide results and their limitations: The naive libraries included spiked-in Jurkat TCR RNA (roughly nine copies' worth), and this Jurkat TCR RNA is not part of the donor repertoire. The sizes of highly expanded clones could end up underestimated when identical TCR molecules share a barcode. In CMV-specific effector cells, clones with more than 20 RNA copies accounted for over 97% of molecules, whereas in naive cells such clones accounted for under 1%. Without barcode sub-clustering, chimeric consensus sequences inflated TCR diversity; chimeras reached as high as 47%. Modeling indicated about three TCR RNA copies recovered per cell, compared with around 10 by digital PCR, which implies a capture efficiency of approximately 30%. Spiked-in Jurkat TCR RNA equal to a single cell's worth was reported to be detectable even within 1,200,000 naive CD8 T cells.

Libraries of naive CD8 T cells were built from anywhere between roughly 19,000 and 1,000,000 sorted cells, with 10%, 30% or 50% of the purified RNA used. Naive CD8 T cells were FACS-sorted as CD8+CD4-CCR7+CD45RA+ on a BD FACSAria II into RLT Plus buffer. Detection sensitivity was tested by spiking Jurkat RNA equal to roughly ten TCR copies' worth into samples containing about 20,000-1,000,000 naive CD8 T cells. CD8 T cells were enriched with RosetteSep CD8+ T Cell Enrichment Cocktail and Ficoll-Paque, followed by ACK red cell lysis. Receptor amplification or capture employed PCR. Sequencing took place on a NextSeq 500. Bulk TCR libraries were prepared as previously described, using TCR primers listed in Table S5. Purification of total RNA was performed with the Qiagen AllPrep DNA/RNA kit. Reads from multiple sequencing runs of the same library were pooled before analysis. The authors' analysis ran thus. Only reads with exact TCR constant sequence were kept, trimmed to 150 nt, and grouped by their 12-nt molecular barcodes. Reads in each barcode group were sub-clustered using a 15% Levenshtein threshold, and a quality-weighted consensus sequence was built for each RNA molecule. Non-functional sequences were discarded, and so were lower-count sequences lying one edit away from another sequence. Based on a fit of two negative binomial distributions, barcode sub-clusters having less than 20% of the maximum read count were discarded. TCRdb took the public reads, trimmed them with fastp at Q25, ran MiXCR for clone calling and kept in-frame beta chains. Each CDR3 protein appears once, grouped with its most common genes and DNA. For this entry, the V and J calls and clone size follow TCRdb and not the study's own pipeline. The sample profile shows approximately 100,000 distinct CDR3 sequences; roughly 34% of them were found once. The ten largest clones represent 4% to 4.5% of the sample.

Via the germline V gene (reference sequence), CDR1 is DFQATT and CDR2 SNEGSKA. The CDR3 runs 17 amino acids, cysteine and phenylalanine included. The sequence is cut down to CDR3 DNA, 51 bases in frame from base 1. This chain joins TRBV20-1 to TRBJ2-3, with 11 middle bases fitting TRBD2. The sample consisted of naive CD8+ T cells from blood, with Jurkat cell RNA spiked in. The cell subset or site label for this specimen denotes: FACS-sorted CD8+CD4-CCR7+CD45RA+ naive T cells. This TCR was sampled from a human donor in good health. Some libraries in this study had Jurkat cell RNA spiked in. For the CDR3, the sequence is CSANRPSGRSSTDTQYF. In nucleotides, the sequence is TGCAGCGCTAATCGGCCTAGCGGGAGGTCTAGCACAGATACGCAGTATTTT.